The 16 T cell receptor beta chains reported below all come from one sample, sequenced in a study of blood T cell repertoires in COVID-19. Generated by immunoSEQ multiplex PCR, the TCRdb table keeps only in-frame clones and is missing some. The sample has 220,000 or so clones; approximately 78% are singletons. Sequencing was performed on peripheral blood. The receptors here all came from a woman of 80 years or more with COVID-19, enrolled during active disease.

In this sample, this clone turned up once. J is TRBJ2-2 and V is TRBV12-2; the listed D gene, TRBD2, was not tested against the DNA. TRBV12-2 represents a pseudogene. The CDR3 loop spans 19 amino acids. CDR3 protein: CASRLIGLAGAPRAGELFF. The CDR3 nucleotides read TGTGCAAGTCGCTTAATCGGACTAGCGGGAGCACCCCGGGCCGGGGAGCTGTTTTTT.

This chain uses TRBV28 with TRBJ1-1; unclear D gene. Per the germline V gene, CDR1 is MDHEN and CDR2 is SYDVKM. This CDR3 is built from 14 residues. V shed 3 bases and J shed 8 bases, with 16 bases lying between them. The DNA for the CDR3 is TGTGCCAGCAGTTTGGGCAGCTCCTCAAGAGAAGCTTTCTTT. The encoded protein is CASSLGSSSREAFF.

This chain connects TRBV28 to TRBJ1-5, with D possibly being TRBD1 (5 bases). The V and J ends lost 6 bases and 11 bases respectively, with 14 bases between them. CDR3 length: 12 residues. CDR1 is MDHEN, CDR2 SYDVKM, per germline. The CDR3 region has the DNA TGTGCCAGCAGCCCTACAGGCGTTACCCAGCATTTT. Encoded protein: CASSPTGVTQHF.

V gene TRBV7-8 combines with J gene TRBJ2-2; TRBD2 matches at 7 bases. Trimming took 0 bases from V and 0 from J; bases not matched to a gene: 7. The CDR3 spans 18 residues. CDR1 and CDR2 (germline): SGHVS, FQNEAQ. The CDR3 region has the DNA TGTGCCAGCAGCTTAGCGGGGGGGACCTGGGCGAACACCGGGGAGCTGTTTTTT. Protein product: CASSLAGGTWANTGELFF.

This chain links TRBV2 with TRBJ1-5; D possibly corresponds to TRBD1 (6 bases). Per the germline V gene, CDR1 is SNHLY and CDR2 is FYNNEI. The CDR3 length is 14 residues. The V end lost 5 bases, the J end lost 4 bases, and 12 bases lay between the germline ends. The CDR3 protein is CASSHGTRNQPQHF. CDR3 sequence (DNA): TGTGCCAGCAGTCACGGGACAAGGAATCAGCCCCAGCATTTT.

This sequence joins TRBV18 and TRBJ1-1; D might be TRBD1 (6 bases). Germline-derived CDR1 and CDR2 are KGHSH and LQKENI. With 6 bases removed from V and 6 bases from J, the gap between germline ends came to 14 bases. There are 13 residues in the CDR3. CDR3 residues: CASSRGQRAEAFF. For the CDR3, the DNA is TGTGCCAGCTCCCGAGGACAGCGCGCTGAAGCTTTCTTT.

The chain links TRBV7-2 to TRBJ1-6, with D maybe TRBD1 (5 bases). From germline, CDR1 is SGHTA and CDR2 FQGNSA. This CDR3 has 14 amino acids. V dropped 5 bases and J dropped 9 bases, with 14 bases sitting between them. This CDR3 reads CASSVGTGGSPLHF. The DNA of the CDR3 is TGTGCCAGCAGCGTCGGGACTGGGGGTTCACCCCTCCACTTT.

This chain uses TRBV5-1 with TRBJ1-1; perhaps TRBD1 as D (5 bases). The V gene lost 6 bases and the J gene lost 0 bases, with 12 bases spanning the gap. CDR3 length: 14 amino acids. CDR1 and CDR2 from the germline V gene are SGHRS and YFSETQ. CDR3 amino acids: CASKPGGLNTEAFF. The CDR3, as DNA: TGCGCCAGCAAGCCCGGGGGATTGAACACTGAAGCTTTCTTT.

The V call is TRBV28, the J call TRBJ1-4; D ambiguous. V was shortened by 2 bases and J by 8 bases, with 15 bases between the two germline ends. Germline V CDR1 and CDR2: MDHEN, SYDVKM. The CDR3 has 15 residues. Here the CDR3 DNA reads TGTGCCAGCAGTTTAAGCGGGCCTGTAGAGGAAAAACTGTTTTTT. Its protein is CASSLSGPVEEKLFF.

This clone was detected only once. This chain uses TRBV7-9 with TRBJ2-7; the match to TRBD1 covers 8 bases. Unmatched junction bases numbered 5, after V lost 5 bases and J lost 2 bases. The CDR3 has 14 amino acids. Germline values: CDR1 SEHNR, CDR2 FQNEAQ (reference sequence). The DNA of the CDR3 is TGTGCCAGCAGCAACCGGGACAGGCCCTACGAGCAGTACTTC. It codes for CASSNRDRPYEQYF.

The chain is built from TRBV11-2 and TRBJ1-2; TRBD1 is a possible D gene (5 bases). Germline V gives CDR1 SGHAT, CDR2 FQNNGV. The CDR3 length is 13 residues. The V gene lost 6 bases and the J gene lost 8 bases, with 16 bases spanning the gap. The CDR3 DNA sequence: TGTGCCAGCAGAGGGGTGGGTGTCGCGGGCTACACCTTC. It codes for CASRGVGVAGYTF.

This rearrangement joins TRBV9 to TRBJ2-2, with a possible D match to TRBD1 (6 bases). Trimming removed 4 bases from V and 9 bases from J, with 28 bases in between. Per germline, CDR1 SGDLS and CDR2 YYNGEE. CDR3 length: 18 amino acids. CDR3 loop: CASSPSRGTPPGGWELFF. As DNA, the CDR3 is TGTGCCAGCAGCCCCTCTAGGGGGACCCCGCCTGGGGGCTGGGAGCTGTTTTTT.

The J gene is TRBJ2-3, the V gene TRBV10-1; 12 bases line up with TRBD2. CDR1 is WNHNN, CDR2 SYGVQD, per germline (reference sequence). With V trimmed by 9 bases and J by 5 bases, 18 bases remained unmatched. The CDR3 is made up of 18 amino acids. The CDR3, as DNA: TGCGCCAGAGGAAGCGGACTAGCGGGAATGAGTTTTGGAGATACGCAGTATTTT. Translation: CARGSGLAGMSFGDTQYF.

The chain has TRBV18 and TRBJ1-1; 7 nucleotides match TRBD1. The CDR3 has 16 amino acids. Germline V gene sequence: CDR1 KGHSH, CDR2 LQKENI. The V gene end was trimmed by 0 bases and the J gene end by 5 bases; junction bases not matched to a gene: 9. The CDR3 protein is CASSPPPGQVGTEAFF. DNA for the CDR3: TGTGCCAGCTCACCACCTCCAGGACAGGTAGGAACTGAAGCTTTCTTT.

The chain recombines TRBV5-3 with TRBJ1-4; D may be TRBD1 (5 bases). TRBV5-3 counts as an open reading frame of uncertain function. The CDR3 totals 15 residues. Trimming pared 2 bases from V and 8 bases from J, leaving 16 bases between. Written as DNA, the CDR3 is TGTGCCAGAAGCTTCCATGTCAGGGAGGGCGAAAAACTGTTTTTT. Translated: CARSFHVREGEKLFF.

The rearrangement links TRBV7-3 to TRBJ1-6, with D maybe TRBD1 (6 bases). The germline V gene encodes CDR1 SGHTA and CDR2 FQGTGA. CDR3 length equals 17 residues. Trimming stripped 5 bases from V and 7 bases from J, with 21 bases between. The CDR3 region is CASSPRGRVAGNSPLHF. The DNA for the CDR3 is TGTGCCAGCAGCCCTAGGGGGAGGGTAGCGGGAAATTCACCCCTCCACTTT.